These 10 T cell receptor beta chains came from one sample sequenced in a study of CD8+ T cells in alopecia areata. In each case, RNA was isolated and then reverse transcribed into cDNA as the sequencing template. TCRdb's copy holds only in-frame clones and misses some; the assay was immunoSEQ multiplex PCR. The table lists around 290,000 clones, with no singletons. Pooled cells of cutaneous lymph node origin were sorted on CD4, CD8alpha, NKG2D, NKG2ACE and other markers. Sequenced input: CD4+ T cells sorted from a lymph node. All receptors derive from a C3H/HeJ mouse with alopecia areata. Strain haplotype (MHC): H2-k.

On this clone itself: The genes are named according to mouse. Coverage ceases 3 residues before the CDR3 finishes, and the germline J gene fills in the end. This specimen includes other DNA sequences encoding the same CDR3. The chain joins TRBV13-3 to TRBJ1-6; D might be TRBD1 (6 bases). TRBJ1-6 is recorded as an ORF, its role being uncertain. Germline values: CDR1 NNHDY, CDR2 SYVADS. V was trimmed by 2 bases and J by 7 bases, leaving 10 bases between them. CDR3 length equals 14 residues. This chain's CDR3 is CASSDQGRNSPLYF. The CDR3 bases that were read are TGTGCCAGCAGTGACCAGGGGAGGAATTCGCCC.

As concerns this clone: Gene names are the mouse ones. With the read ending 4 residues before the CDR3 end, the germline J gene is used to fill in that end. This chain connects TRBV13-1 to TRBJ2-3, with 12 bases identical to TRBD1. The CDR3 has 18 residues. V lost 0 bases, J lost 1 base, and 6 bases stayed unmatched. Germline V gene data show CDR1 as NSHNY and CDR2 as SYGAGN. The CDR3 DNA, read in part, is TGTGCCAGCAGTGATGGGGGACAGGGGGCGACCGGTGCAGAA. This sequence encodes CASSDGGQGATGAE. The entire CDR3 sequence reads CASSDGGQGATGAETLYF.

About this clone: Mouse germline and gene names are used. The observed sequence ends 4 residues before the CDR3 terminus, with the missing tail filled in from the germline J gene. Other DNA variants within this sample encode the same CDR3. The rearrangement uses TRBV13-3 and TRBJ2-2, with 9 bases lining up with TRBD2. CDR3 length: 15 amino acids. The V gene's germline CDR1 is NNHDY and CDR2 SYVADS. With 5 bases clipped from V and 1 base from J, the junction kept 3 bases outside the gene matches. Partial CDR3 DNA: TGTGCCAGCAGACCGGGACTGGGAAACACCGGG. Translating it yields CASRPGLGNTG. The complete CDR3 reads CASRPGLGNTGQLYF.

On this clone itself: Germline and genes: mouse. Read data end 4 residues before the CDR3 end; the end is taken from the germline J gene. The V gene is TRBV13-1, the J gene TRBJ1-1; the D is unclear. Trimming shortened V by 0 bases and J by 1 base, and 7 bases separated the two germline ends. The CDR3 has 14 residues. Germline CDR1 reads NSHNY; CDR2 reads SYGAGN. This CDR3 is CASSDAHINTEVFF. The CDR3 bases that were read are TGTGCCAGCAGTGATGCCCATATAAACACA.

This clone was observed at least ten times. Gene and germline names: mouse. The CDR3 end lies 4 residues beyond the end of the read and is filled in from the germline J gene. Other nucleotide sequences from this sample produce the same CDR3. This rearrangement joins TRBV1 to TRBJ2-3, with 7 bases fitting TRBD1. The junction had 4 bases not matched to a gene; V was cut back by 1 base and J by 0 bases. From germline, CDR1 is NSQYPW and CDR2 LRSPGD (reference sequence). The CDR3 has 16 amino acids. CDR3 amino acids: CTCSAAGTASAETLYF. The DNA read from the CDR3 is TGCACCTGCAGTGCAGCCGGGACAGCTAGTGCAGAA.

This clone was recorded a few times. Any gene name here is a mouse gene name. The read terminates 4 residues before the CDR3 end, so the remaining end is supplied by the germline J gene. J is TRBJ2-3 and V is TRBV17, with TRBD1 matching 12 bases. CDR3 length: 16 residues. Germline V gene data show CDR1 as MNHDT and CDR2 as YYDKIL. V lost 6 bases to trimming and J lost 1 base; unmatched junction nucleotides: 5. The CDR3: CASRGDRGRGAETLYF. CDR3 DNA, as far as it was read: TGTGCTAGCAGGGGGGACAGGGGGCGGGGTGCAGAA.

This clone was found a few times. Any gene name here is a mouse gene name. The read ends 4 residues before the CDR3 terminus; that terminus is restored from the germline J gene. The same CDR3 also results from other DNA sequences found in this sample. V gene TRBV31 combines with J gene TRBJ2-1; a weak D match, TRBD1 (7 bases). V was cut by 0 bases and J by 0 bases, with 9 bases left in between. The CDR3 consists of 15 residues. Germline CDR1 and CDR2: GKSSPN and SITVG. The sequenced CDR3 bases are TGTGCCTGGAGTCTCCAGGGGGGTAACTATGCT. Residues: CAWSLQGGNYA. The whole CDR3 protein is CAWSLQGGNYAEQFF.

For this clone: The DNA is left out, because the CDR3 cannot be placed on it with certainty; the CDR3 is given as TCRdb lists it. The gene names given are mouse names. The V gene is TRBV26, the J gene TRBJ2-7; the table's D call TRBD2 went unverified against the DNA. Germline CDR1 is KGHPV and CDR2 is FQNQEV (reference sequence). From its first to its last residue, the CDR3 has 8 amino acids. The CDR3: CPNYEQYF.

As concerns this clone: Germline and genes: mouse. The CDR3 end lies 4 residues beyond the end of the read and is filled in from the germline J gene. The chain is built from TRBV13-2 and TRBJ2-7, with a weak D call TRBD2 (7 bases). Trimming took 4 bases from V and 0 from J, leaving 11 bases between them. The CDR3 totals 14 residues. Looked up from germline, CDR1 is NNHNN and CDR2 is SYGAGS (reference sequence). The CDR3 spells CASGIGGLSYEQYF. The CDR3 bases that were read are TGTGCCAGCGGTATTGGGGGGCTCTCCTAT.

This clone was observed a few times. The genes are named according to mouse. The read ends 4 residues shy of where the CDR3 ends; the end is completed using the germline J gene. The V and J genes are TRBV13-1 and TRBJ2-3; 10 positions agree with TRBD2. The V gene's germline CDR1 is NSHNY and CDR2 SYGAGN. The CDR3 is 15 amino acids. Trimming at V came to 4 bases and at J to 1 base, leaving 3 bases not matched to a gene. The CDR3 sequence is CASSPDWGRAETLYF. The CDR3 DNA, read in part, is TGTGCCAGCAGTCCGGACTGGGGGCGTGCAGAA.